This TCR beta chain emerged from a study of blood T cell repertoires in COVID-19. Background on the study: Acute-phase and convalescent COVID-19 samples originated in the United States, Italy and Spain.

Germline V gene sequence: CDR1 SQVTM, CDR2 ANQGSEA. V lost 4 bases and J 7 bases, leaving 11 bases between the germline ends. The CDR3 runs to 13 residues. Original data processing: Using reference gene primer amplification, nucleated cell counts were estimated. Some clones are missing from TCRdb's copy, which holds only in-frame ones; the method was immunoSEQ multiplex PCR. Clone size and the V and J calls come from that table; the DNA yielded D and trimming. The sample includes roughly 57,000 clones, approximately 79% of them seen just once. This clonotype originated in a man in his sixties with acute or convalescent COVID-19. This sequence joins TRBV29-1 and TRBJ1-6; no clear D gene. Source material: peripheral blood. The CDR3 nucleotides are TGCAGCGTTGCTGAAGCGTTAAATTCACCCCTCCACTTT. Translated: CSVAEALNSPLHF.